This T cell receptor (beta chain) was sequenced for a study of cytomegalovirus exposure and HLA in healthy donors. On the study more broadly: Approximately 81% of 300 to 450 genotyped donors fell in the Caucasian-associated ancestry cluster. Study observations and caveats: A later examination showed that TCR association rates differed by HLA locus, with DRB1 most and HLA-C fewest. HLA restriction was apparent for most CMV-associated TCR beta chains in a later analysis.

Primers: 60 Vbeta forward and 13 Jbeta reverse. Authors' methods: Around 9.9 million shared chains were among the roughly 80 million unique TCR beta chains that a later analysis counted. Some clones are missing from TCRdb's copy, which holds only in-frame ones; the method was immunoSEQ multiplex PCR. The V and J calls and the clone size are those of that table, but D and trimming were determined from the DNA. This table has 150,000 to 200,000 clones, 86% appearing once. On this clone itself: Antigen unknown.

The germline V gene encodes CDR1 SGHDT and CDR2 YYEEEE. V lost 4 bases, J lost 4 bases, and 14 bases lay in between. There are 14 residues in the CDR3. The material sequenced was PBMCs. This rearrangement joins TRBV5-6 to TRBJ1-2; D possibly corresponds to TRBD1 (6 bases). The sequence derives from a woman aged 18-35 years in good health and CMV-seronegative. Here the CDR3 DNA reads TGTGCCAGCAGCCAGTCGGGCAGGGGCTATGGCTACACCTTC. Translated, it gives CASSQSGRGYGYTF.